This T cell receptor beta chain was sequenced in a study of shared clonotypes between healthy human individuals. Study-level background: A donor's plate count was three for CD4 naive and three for CD4 memory; CD8 naive had two and CD8 memory one. Findings and limits, study-wide: In contrast to clonotypes shared by all four donors, non-shared clonotypes had lower generation probabilities. A handful of donors had about 5% of their naive CD4 clonotypes in common.

Only a few counts were recorded for this clone. Antigen unknown. Germline CDR1 is SGHVS and CDR2 is FNYEAQ. The junction had 5 bases not matched to a gene; V was cut back by 4 bases and J by 6 bases. The CDR3 sequence is 15 residues long. Some clones are missing from TCRdb's copy, which holds only in-frame ones; the method was immunoSEQ multiplex PCR. Here the sample spans around 2,000,000 clones, roughly 95% being singletons. Selected positively for CCR7 and CD45RO-negative, naive CD8 cells excluded terminally differentiated effector memory CD45RA+ cells. The TCR comes from a young man in good health. The sequenced sample was naive CD8+ T cells sorted from blood. The chain employs TRBV7-6 and TRBJ2-2; 10 positions agree with TRBD2. Written as DNA, the CDR3 is TGTGCCAGCAGCTGGACTAGCGGTAGTTCCGGGGAGCTGTTTTTT. Amino acids: CASSWTSGSSGELFF. Complete variable domain (other parts from reference TRBV7-6 and TRBJ2-2): GAGVSQSPRYKVTKRGQDVALRCDPISGHVSLYWYRQALGQGPEFLTYFNYEAQQDKSGLPNDRFSAERPEGSISTLTIQRTEQRDSAMYRCASSWTSGSSGELFFGEGSRLTVL.